This is a list of T cell receptor beta chains from one sample in a study of regulatory T cells in long-lasting Graves disease. Using its own MiXCR run on the multiplex PCR reads, TCRdb lists one record per CDR3 protein. The data hold 250,000 to 300,000 distinct CDR3 sequences, with around a sixth observed a single time. These records were also assigned to another study, of T cells in Graves' hyperthyroidism and ophthalmopathy.

Sequencing was performed on peripheral blood mononuclear cells (PBMCs), taken at new diagnosis, from a patient treated with antithyroid drugs. Receptors were obtained from a woman in her 30s with Graves disease. Both conserved end residues are part of each CDR3. D genes are given only for firm matches. Clone size is not always given. Where it is, it says once, few, many or a class for expanded clones.

len	v_gene	d_gene	abundance	j_gene	CDR3aa	CDR3nt
15	TRBV2	NA	many	TRBJ2-1	CASSEVVSYYNEQFF	TGTGCCAGCAGTGAAGTGGTTAGTTATTACAATGAGCAGTTCTTC
13	TRBV12-3/TRBV12-4	NA	many	TRBJ2-1	CASSFLGSTEQFF	TGTGCCAGCAGTTTCTTGGGGAGTACTGAGCAGTTCTTC
13	TRBV20-1	TRBD1	NA	TRBJ2-7	CSGTGGSSYEQYF	TGCAGTGGGACAGGGGGGAGCTCCTACGAGCAGTACTTC
15	TRBV6-2/TRBV6-3	TRBD1	NA	TRBJ2-3	CASSYGTGGTDTQYF	TGTGCCAGCAGTTACGGCACAGGGGGCACAGATACGCAGTATTTT
17	TRBV5-1	TRBD2	many	TRBJ2-1	CASSIRLAGMGSNEQFF	TGCGCCAGCAGCATTCGACTAGCGGGGATGGGTTCCAATGAGCAGTTCTTC
17	TRBV12-3/TRBV12-4	NA	many	TRBJ1-1	CASSFGIKHRMNTEAFF	TGTGCCAGCAGTTTTGGGATCAAACATCGGATGAACACTGAAGCTTTCTTT
18	TRBV5-6	NA	NA	TRBJ1-6	CASSSYVTFTLGTSPLHF	TGTGCCAGCAGCTCATATGTGACATTCACCCTGGGTACTTCACCCCTCCACTTT
13	TRBV18	NA	many	TRBJ2-1	CASSLQGGFAQFF	TGTGCCAGCTCACTACAGGGAGGGTTCGCGCAGTTCTTC
13	TRBV28	NA	NA	TRBJ1-3	CASFRDLGNTIYF	TGTGCCAGCTTCCGGGACCTGGGAAACACCATATATTTT
15	TRBV4-2	NA	NA	TRBJ2-1	CASSPLPVGVNEQFF	TGTGCCAGCAGCCCGCTCCCAGTGGGGGTCAATGAGCAGTTCTTC
14	TRBV6-1	NA	NA	TRBJ1-5	CASRPDGGNQPQHF	TGTGCCAGCAGACCCGATGGGGGGAATCAGCCCCAGCATTTT
15	TRBV2	NA	NA	TRBJ2-5	CASSLTPGPFETQYF	TGTGCCAGCAGTCTAACCCCGGGACCCTTCGAAACCCAGTACTTC
15	TRBV5-4	NA	many	TRBJ1-2	CASRAPSTEPYGYTF	TGTGCCAGCAGGGCCCCGAGCACAGAACCGTATGGCTACACCTTC
17	TRBV12-3/TRBV12-4	NA	many	TRBJ2-7	CASMRVRSGRSSYEQYF	TGTGCCAGCATGCGCGTACGGTCCGGCAGGAGCTCCTACGAGCAGTACTTC
13	TRBV20-1	NA	many	TRBJ1-1	CSASAGTNTEAFF	TGCAGTGCTTCTGCTGGGACGAACACTGAAGCTTTCTTT
14	TRBV7-6	NA	many	TRBJ2-5	CASSHPARSETQYF	TGTGCCAGCAGCCACCCCGCCAGGTCGGAGACCCAGTACTTC
17	TRBV6-2/TRBV6-3	TRBD1	few	TRBJ2-4	CASSVKTGPLAKNIQYF	TGTGCCAGCAGTGTAAAGACAGGGCCACTAGCCAAAAACATTCAGTACTTC
14	TRBV6-1	NA	NA	TRBJ2-2	CASSEARHTGELFF	TGTGCCAGCAGTGAAGCGCGACACACCGGGGAGCTGTTTTTT
14	TRBV2	TRBD1	many	TRBJ1-5	CASTLTGGGQPQHF	TGTGCCAGCACACTCACAGGGGGCGGACAGCCCCAGCATTTT
15	TRBV24-1	NA	NA	TRBJ1-4	CATSVRPLTGEKLFF	TGTGCCACCAGTGTGAGACCCCTGACAGGTGAAAAACTGTTTTTT
18	TRBV4-2	TRBD2	many	TRBJ2-2	CASSQDRFRRGDTGELFF	TGTGCCAGCAGCCAAGATCGGTTCAGGCGGGGGGACACCGGGGAGCTGTTTTTT
11	TRBV6-1	NA	many	TRBJ1-1	CASGSETEAFF	TGTGCCTCAGGCAGCGAGACTGAAGCTTTCTTT
16	TRBV13	TRBD1	many	TRBJ1-4	CASSLYLTGVDEKLFF	TGTGCCAGCAGCCTATACTTGACAGGGGTTGATGAAAAACTGTTTTTT
15	TRBV6-5	NA	many	TRBJ2-3	CASSYGGGAPDTQYF	TGTGCCAGCAGTTACGGAGGGGGGGCCCCAGATACGCAGTATTTT
20	TRBV28	TRBD2	many	TRBJ2-5	CASSGFGTSGGAVPQETQYF	TGTGCCAGCAGTGGCTTCGGGACTAGCGGGGGGGCTGTCCCCCAAGAGACCCAGTACTTC
20	TRBV7-8	TRBD1	many	TRBJ2-2	CASSLVRVLAGTGNTGELFF	TGTGCCAGCAGCTTAGTACGGGTCTTGGCCGGGACAGGGAACACCGGGGAGCTGTTTTTT
16	TRBV2	TRBD1	NA	TRBJ1-4	CASSDPRGPGNEKLFF	TGTGCCAGCAGTGATCCCAGGGGGCCTGGTAATGAAAAACTGTTTTTT
13	TRBV2	NA	NA	TRBJ2-5	CASKWTVQETQYF	TGTGCCAGCAAATGGACAGTCCAAGAGACCCAGTACTTC
13	TRBV15	NA	many	TRBJ2-7	CATSSRPSYEQYF	TGTGCCACCAGCAGCCGGCCATCCTACGAGCAGTACTTC
14	TRBV20-1	NA	many	TRBJ1-5	CSAPDLYSNQPQHF	TGCAGTGCACCAGACCTTTATAGCAATCAGCCCCAGCATTTT
16	TRBV2	TRBD2	many	TRBJ2-5	CASSERPAGAQETQYF	TGTGCCAGCAGTGAACGCCCAGCGGGGGCCCAAGAGACCCAGTACTTC
15	TRBV6-2/TRBV6-3	NA	few	TRBJ1-5	CASSSTGLRSEPQHF	TGTGCCAGCAGTTCTACCGGGCTACGGTCGGAGCCCCAGCATTTT
14	TRBV5-1	NA	many	TRBJ1-1	CASSLVTTDSGAFF	TGCGCCAGCAGCTTGGTAACGACAGACAGTGGGGCTTTCTTT
16	TRBV4-2	NA	many	TRBJ2-5	CASSQEGGGTQETQYF	TGTGCCAGCAGCCAAGAAGGGGGGGGGACGCAAGAGACCCAGTACTTC
14	TRBV5-5	NA	many	TRBJ2-5	CASSPIGPKETQYF	TGTGCCAGCAGCCCTATTGGCCCGAAAGAGACCCAGTACTTC
14	TRBV19	NA	few	TRBJ1-5	CASRRGANNQPQHF	TGTGCCAGCCGGCGGGGGGCCAACAATCAGCCCCAGCATTTT
15	TRBV19	TRBD1	many	TRBJ2-1	CASSKGQGAYNEQFF	TGTGCCAGTAGTAAGGGACAGGGAGCCTACAATGAGCAGTTCTTC
16	TRBV5-1	TRBD1	many	TRBJ1-1	CASSLYGITGDTEAFF	TGCGCCAGCAGCTTGTATGGAATTACAGGGGACACTGAAGCTTTCTTT
17	TRBV24-1	TRBD1	NA	TRBJ2-1	CATSDHRPGQGMYEQFF	TGTGCCACCAGTGACCATCGTCCGGGACAGGGGATGTATGAGCAGTTCTTC
15	TRBV6-1	TRBD1	few	TRBJ2-2	CASSEAGTGGGELFF	TGTGCCAGCAGTGAAGCGGGCACAGGGGGCGGGGAGCTGTTTTTT
12	TRBV12-3/TRBV12-4	NA	few	TRBJ2-7	CASNQGGYEQYF	TGTGCCAGCAACCAAGGGGGGTACGAGCAGTACTTC
17	TRBV4-1	TRBD1	many	TRBJ2-3	CASSLPSPADRPDTQYF	TGCGCCAGCAGCCTCCCCAGCCCGGCGGACAGGCCGGATACGCAGTATTTT
12	TRBV29-1	TRBD1	NA	TRBJ2-5	CSVGQGVETQYF	TGCAGCGTAGGACAGGGGGTGGAGACCCAGTACTTC